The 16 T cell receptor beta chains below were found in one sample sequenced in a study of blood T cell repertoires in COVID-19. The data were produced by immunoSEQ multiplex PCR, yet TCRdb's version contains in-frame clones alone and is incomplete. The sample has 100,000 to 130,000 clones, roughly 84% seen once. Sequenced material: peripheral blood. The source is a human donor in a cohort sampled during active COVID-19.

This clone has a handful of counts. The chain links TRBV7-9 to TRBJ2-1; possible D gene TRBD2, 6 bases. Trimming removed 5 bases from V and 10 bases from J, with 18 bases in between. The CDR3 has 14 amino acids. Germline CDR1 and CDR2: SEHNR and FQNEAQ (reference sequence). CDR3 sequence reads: CASSHGTSGGEQFF. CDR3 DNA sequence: TGTGCCAGCAGCCACGGGACTTCGGGCGGGGAGCAGTTCTTC.

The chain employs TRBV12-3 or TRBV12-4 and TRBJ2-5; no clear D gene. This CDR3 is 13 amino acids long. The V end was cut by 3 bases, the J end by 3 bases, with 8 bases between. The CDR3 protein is CASSFTREETQYF. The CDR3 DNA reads TGTGCCAGCAGTTTTACACGGGAAGAGACCCAGTACTTC.

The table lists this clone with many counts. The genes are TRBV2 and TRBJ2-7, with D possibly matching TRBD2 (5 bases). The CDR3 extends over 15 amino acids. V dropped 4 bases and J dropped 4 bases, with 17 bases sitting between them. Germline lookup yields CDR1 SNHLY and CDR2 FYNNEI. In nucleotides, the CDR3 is TGTGCCAGCAGTGCCCCGGGGAGCTCTTTATACGAGCAGTACGTC. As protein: CASSAPGSSLYEQYV.

CDR3: CASSPPGLAGVVDTQYF. The CDR3 bases are TGTGCCAGCAGCCCTCCGGGACTAGCGGGAGTAGTAGATACGCAGTATTTT. The chain employs TRBV7-9 and TRBJ2-3, with 14 bases identical to TRBD2. Trimming at V came to 5 bases and at J to 5 bases, leaving 9 bases not matched to a gene. Germline values: CDR1 SEHNR, CDR2 FQNEAQ (reference sequence). This CDR3 is 17 amino acids long. Based on the CDR3 plus reference TRBV7-9 and TRBJ2-3, the full variable domain is DTGVSQNPRHKITKRGQNVTFRCDPISEHNRLYWYRQTLGQGPEFLTYFQNEAQLEKSRLLSDRFSAERPKGSFSTLEIQRTEQGDSAMYLCASSPPGLAGVVDTQYFGPGTRLTVL.

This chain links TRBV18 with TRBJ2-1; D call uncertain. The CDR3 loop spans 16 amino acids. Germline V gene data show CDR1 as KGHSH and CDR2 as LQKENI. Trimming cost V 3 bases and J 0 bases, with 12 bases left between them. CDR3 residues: CASSPPGGTSYNEQFF. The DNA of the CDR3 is TGTGCCAGCTCACCCCCCGGCGGTACCTCCTACAATGAGCAGTTCTTC.

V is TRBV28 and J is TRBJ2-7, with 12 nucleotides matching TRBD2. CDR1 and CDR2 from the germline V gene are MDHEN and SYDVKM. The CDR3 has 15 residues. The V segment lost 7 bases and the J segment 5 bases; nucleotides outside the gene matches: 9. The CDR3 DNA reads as TGTGCCAGCAATATTGGGACTAGCGGGCATGACGAGCAGTACTTC. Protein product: CASNIGTSGHDEQYF.

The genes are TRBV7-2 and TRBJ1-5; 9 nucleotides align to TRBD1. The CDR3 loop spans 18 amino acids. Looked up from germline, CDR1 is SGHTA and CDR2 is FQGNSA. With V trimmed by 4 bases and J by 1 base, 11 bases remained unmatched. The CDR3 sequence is CASSSDNSGTGSNQPQHF. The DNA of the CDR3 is TGTGCCAGCAGCTCTGATAACTCCGGGACAGGGAGCAATCAGCCCCAGCATTTT.

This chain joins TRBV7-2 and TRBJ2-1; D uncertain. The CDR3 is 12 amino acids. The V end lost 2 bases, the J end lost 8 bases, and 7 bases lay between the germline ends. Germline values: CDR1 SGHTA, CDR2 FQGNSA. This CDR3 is CASSLLTDEQFF. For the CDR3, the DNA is TGTGCCAGCAGCTTATTAACGGATGAGCAGTTCTTC.

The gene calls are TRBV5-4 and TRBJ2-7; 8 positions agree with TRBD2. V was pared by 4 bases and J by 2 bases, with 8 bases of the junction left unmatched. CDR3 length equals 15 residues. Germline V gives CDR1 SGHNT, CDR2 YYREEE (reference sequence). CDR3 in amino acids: CASSPGLDRTYEQYV. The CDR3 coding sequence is TGTGCCAGCAGCCCGGGACTAGATCGAACCTACGAGCAGTACGTC.

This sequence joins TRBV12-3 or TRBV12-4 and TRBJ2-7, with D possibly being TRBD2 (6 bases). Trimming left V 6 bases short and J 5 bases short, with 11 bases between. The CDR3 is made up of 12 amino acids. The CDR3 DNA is TGTGCCAGCAGCCCGGGGGTCCACGAGCAGTACTTC. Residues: CASSPGVHEQYF.

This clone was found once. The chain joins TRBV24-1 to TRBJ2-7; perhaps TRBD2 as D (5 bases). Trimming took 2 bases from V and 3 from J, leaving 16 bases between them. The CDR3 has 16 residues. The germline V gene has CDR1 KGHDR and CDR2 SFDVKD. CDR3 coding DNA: TGTGCCACCAGTGATTCGTTAGGGAGTTCAAGCTACGAGCAGTACGTC. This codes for CATSDSLGSSSYEQYV.

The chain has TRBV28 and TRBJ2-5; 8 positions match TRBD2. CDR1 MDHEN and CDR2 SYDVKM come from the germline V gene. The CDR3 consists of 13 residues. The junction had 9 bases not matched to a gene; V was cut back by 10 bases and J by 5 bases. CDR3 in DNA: TGTGCCACCTGTTATAGCGGGACGGAGACCCAGTACTTC. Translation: CATCYSGTETQYF.

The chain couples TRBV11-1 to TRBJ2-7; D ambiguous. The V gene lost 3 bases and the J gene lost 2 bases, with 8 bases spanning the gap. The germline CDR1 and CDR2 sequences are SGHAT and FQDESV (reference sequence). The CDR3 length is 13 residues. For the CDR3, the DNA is TGTGCCAGCAGCTTTTTGGCAACCTACGAGCAGTACTTC. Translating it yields CASSFLATYEQYF. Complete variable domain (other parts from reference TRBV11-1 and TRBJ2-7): EAEVAQSPRYKITEKSQAVAFWCDPISGHATLYWYRQILGQGPELLVQFQDESVVDDSQLPKDRFSAERLKGVDSTLKIQPAELGDSAMYLCASSFLATYEQYFGPGTRLTVT.

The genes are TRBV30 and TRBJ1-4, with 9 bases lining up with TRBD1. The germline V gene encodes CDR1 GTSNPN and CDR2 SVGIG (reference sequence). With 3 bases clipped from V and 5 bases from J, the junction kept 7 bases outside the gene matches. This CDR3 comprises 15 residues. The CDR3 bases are TGTGCCTGGAGGGCCGGGACAGGGAACAATGAAAAACTGTTTTTT. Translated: CAWRAGTGNNEKLFF.

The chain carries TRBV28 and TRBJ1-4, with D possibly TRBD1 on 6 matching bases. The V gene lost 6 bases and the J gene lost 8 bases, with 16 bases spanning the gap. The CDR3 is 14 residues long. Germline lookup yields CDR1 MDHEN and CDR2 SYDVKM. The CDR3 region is CASRPTGLGEKLFF. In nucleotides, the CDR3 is TGTGCCAGCAGACCAACAGGGTTGGGGGAAAAACTGTTTTTT. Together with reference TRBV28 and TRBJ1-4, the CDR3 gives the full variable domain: DVKVTQSSRYLVKRTGEKVFLECVQDMDHENMFWYRQDPGLGLRLIYFSYDVKMKEKGDIPEGYSVSREKKERFSLILESASTNQTSMYLCASRPTGLGEKLFFGSGTQLSVL.

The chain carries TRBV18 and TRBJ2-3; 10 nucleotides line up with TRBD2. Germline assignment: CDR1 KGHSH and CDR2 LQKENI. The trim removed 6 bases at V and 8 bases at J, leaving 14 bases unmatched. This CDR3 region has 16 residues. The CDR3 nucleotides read TGTGCCAGCTCCCTCGTAGGAGCGGGAGGGCCTGGTACGCAGTATTTT. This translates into CASSLVGAGGPGTQYF.